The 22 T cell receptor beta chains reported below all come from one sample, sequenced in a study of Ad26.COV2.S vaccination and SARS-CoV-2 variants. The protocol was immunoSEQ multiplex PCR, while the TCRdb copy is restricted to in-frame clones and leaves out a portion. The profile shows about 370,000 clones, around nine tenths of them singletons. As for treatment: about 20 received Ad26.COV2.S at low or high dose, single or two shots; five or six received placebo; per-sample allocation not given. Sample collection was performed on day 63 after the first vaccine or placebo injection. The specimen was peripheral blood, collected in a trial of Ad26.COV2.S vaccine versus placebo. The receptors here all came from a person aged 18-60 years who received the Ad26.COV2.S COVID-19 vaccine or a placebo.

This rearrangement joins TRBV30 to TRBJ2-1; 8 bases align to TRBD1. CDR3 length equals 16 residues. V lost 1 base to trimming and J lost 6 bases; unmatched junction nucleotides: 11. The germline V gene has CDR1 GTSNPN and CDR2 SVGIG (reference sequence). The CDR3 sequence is CAWSGGRTGYSNEQFF. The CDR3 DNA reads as TGTGCCTGGAGTGGAGGGCGGACAGGGTATTCCAATGAGCAGTTCTTC.

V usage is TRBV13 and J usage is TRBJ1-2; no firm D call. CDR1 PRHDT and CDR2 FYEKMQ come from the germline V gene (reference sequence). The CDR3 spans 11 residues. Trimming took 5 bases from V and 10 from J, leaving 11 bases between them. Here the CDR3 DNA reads TGTGCCAGCAGCCAACTTGAATCCTACACCTTC. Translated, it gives CASSQLESYTF.

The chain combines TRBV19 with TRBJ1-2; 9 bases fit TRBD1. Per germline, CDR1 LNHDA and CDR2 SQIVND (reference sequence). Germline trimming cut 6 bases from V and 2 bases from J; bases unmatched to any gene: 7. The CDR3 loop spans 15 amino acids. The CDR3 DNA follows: TGTGCCAGTAGCCCCGGGACAGGGACAAACTATGGCTACACCTTC. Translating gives CASSPGTGTNYGYTF.

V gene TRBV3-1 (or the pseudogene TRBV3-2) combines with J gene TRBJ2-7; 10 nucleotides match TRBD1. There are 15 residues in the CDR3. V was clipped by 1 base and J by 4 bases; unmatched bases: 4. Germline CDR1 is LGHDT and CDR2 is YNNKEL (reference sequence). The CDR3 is CASSQGDRGLYEQYF. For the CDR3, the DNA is TGTGCCAGCAGCCAAGGGGACAGGGGTTTATACGAGCAGTACTTC.

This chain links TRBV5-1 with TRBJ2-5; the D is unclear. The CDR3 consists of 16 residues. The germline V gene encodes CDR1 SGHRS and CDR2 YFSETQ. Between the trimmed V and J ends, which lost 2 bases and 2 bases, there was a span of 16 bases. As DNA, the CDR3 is TGCGCCAGCAGCTTTTGGCGAACGAGCGCACAAGAGACCCAGTACTTC. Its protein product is CASSFWRTSAQETQYF.

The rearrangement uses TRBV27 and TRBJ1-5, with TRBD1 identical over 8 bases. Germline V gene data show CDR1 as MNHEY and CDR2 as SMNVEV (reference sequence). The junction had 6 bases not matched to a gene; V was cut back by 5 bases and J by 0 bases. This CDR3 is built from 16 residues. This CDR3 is CASSPGQAYSNQPQHF. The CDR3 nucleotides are TGTGCCAGCAGTCCGGGACAGGCCTATAGCAATCAGCCCCAGCATTTT.

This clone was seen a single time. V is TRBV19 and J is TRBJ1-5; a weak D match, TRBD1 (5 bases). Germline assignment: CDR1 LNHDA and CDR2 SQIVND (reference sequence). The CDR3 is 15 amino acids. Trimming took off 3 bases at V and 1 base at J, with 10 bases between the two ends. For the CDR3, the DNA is TGTGCCAGTAGTATGGGGGGAAGAAGCAATCAGCCCCAGCATTTT. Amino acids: CASSMGGRSNQPQHF.

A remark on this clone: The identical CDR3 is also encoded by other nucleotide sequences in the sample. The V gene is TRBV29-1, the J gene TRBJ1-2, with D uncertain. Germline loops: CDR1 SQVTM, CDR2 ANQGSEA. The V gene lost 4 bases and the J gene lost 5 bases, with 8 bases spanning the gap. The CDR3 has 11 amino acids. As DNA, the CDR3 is TGCAGCGTTGCAACGGGGTATGGCTACACCTTC. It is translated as CSVATGYGYTF.

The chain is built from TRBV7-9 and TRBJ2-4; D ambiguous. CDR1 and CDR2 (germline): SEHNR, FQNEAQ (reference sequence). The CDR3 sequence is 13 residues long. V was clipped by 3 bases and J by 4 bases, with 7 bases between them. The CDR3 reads CASSFSGKNIQYF. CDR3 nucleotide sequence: TGTGCCAGCAGCTTTTCCGGGAAAAACATTCAGTACTTC.

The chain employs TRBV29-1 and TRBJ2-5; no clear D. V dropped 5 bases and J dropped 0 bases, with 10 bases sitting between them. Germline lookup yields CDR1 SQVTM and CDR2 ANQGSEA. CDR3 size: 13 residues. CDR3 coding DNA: TGCAGCGTTAGGAGAGAGTACCAAGAGACCCAGTACTTC. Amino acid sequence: CSVRREYQETQYF.

Written as DNA, the CDR3 is TGTGCCATCAGTGGGGAGGACAGGGGAACGGTCGGGGAGCTGTTTTTT. Protein: CAISGEDRGTVGELFF. The rearrangement links TRBV10-3 to TRBJ2-2; 9 nucleotides match TRBD1. V shed 4 bases and J 7 bases; nucleotides not matched to a gene: 10. The CDR3 runs to 16 residues. Per germline, CDR1 ENHRY and CDR2 SYGVKD.

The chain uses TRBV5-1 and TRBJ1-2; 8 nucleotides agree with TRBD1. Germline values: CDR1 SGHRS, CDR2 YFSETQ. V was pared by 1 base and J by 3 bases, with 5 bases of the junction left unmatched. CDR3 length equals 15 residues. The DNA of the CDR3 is TGCGCCAGCAGCTTGACACCGGGACAGGACTATGGCTACACCTTC. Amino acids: CASSLTPGQDYGYTF.

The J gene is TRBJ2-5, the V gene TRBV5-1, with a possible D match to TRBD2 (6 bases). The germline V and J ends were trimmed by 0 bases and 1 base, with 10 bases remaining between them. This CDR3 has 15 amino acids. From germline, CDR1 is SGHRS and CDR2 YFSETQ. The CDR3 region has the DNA TGCGCCAGCAGCTTGGGGGGGACTGTCCAAGAGACCCAGTACTTC. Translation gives CASSLGGTVQETQYF.

For the CDR3, the DNA is TGTGCCAGCACCTTCCTTGATACGCAGTATTTT. The encoded protein is CASTFLDTQYF. This sequence joins TRBV5-4 and TRBJ2-3; the D is unclear. The V end lost 6 bases, the J end lost 6 bases, and 8 bases lay between the germline ends. This CDR3 has 11 residues. Germline V lookup: CDR1 SGHNT, CDR2 YYREEE (reference sequence).

The DNA for the CDR3 is TGCGCCAGCAGCCAAGATCACCTACAGGGGGCAGTTAGTGGCTACACCTTC. This gives the protein CASSQDHLQGAVSGYTF. The V and J genes are TRBV4-1 and TRBJ1-2, with TRBD1 identical over 9 bases. From germline, CDR1 is MGHRA and CDR2 YSYEKL. The CDR3 sequence is 17 residues long. The trim removed 0 bases at V and 7 bases at J, leaving 12 bases unmatched.

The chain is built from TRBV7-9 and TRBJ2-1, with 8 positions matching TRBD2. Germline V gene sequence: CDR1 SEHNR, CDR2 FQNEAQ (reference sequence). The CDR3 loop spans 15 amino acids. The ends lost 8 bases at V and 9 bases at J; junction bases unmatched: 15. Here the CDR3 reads CASFDGRVTRGEQFF. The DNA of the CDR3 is TGTGCCAGCTTCGACGGGAGGGTCACGAGGGGTGAGCAGTTCTTC. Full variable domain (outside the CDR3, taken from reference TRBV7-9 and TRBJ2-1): DTGVSQNPRHKITKRGQNVTFRCDPISEHNRLYWYRQTLGQGPEFLTYFQNEAQLEKSRLLSDRFSAERPKGSFSTLEIQRTEQGDSAMYLCASFDGRVTRGEQFFGPGTRLTVL.

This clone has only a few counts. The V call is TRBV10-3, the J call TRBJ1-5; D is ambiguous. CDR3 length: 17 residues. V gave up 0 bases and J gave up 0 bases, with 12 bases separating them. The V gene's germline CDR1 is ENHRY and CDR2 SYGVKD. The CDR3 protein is CAISESSWEYSNQPQHF. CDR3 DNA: TGTGCCATCAGTGAGTCGTCATGGGAATATAGCAATCAGCCCCAGCATTTT.

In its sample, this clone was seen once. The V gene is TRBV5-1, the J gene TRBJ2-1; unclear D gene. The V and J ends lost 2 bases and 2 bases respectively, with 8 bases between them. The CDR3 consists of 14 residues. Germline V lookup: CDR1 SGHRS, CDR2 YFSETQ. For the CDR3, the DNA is TGCGCCAGCAGCTTTGGCAGCACCTACAATGAGCAGTTCTTC. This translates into CASSFGSTYNEQFF.

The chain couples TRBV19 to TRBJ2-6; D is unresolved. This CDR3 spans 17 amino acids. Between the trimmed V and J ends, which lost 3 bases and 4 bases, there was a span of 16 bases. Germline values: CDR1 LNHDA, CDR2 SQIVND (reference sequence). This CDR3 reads CASSIDGSNLGANVLTF. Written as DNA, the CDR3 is TGTGCCAGTAGTATTGACGGCAGCAATCTGGGGGCCAACGTCCTGACTTTC. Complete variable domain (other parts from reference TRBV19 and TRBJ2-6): DGGITQSPKYLFRKEGQNVTLSCEQNLNHDAMYWYRQDPGQGLRLIYYSQIVNDFQKGDIAEGYSVSREKKESFPLTVTSAQKNPTAFYLCASSIDGSNLGANVLTFGAGSRLTVL.

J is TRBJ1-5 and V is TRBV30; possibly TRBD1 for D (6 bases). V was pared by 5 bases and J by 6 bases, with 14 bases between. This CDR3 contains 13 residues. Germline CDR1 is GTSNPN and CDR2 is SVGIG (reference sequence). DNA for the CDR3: TGTGCCTGGGCGGAGGGGGGTACTCAGCCCCAGCATTTT. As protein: CAWAEGGTQPQHF.

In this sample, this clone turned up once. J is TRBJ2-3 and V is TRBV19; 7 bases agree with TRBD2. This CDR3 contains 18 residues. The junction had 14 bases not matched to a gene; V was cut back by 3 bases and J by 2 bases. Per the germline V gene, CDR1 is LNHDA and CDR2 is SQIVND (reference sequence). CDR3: CASSIQRLADGTTDTQYF. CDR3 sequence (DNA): TGTGCCAGTAGTATTCAGAGGCTAGCGGATGGGACCACAGATACGCAGTATTTT.

The CDR3 region is CAWTDRGDQPQHF. The CDR3 DNA is TGTGCCTGGACCGACAGGGGTGATCAGCCCCAGCATTTT. The J gene is TRBJ1-5, the V gene TRBV30, with 8 nucleotides matching TRBD1. CDR1 GTSNPN and CDR2 SVGIG come from the germline V gene (reference sequence). V gave up 4 bases and J gave up 5 bases; unmatched junction bases: 4. The CDR3 is made up of 13 amino acids.